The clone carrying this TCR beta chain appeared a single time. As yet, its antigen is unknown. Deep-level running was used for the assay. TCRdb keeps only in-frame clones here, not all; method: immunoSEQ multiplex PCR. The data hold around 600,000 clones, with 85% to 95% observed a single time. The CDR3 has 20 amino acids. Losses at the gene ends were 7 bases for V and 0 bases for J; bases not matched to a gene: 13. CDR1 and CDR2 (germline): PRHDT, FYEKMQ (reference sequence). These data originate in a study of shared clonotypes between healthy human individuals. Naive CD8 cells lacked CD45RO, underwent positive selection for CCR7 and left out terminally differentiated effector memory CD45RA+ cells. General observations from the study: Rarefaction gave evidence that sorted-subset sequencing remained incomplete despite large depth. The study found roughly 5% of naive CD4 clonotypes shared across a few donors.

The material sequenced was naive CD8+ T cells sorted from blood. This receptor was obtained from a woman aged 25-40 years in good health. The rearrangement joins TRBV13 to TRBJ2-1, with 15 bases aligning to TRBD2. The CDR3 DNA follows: TGTGCCAGCACCAACTTAGGACTAGCGGGAGGGGGAAGCTCCTACAATGAGCAGTTCTTC. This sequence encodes CASTNLGLAGGGSSYNEQFF.